What follows are 26 T cell receptor beta chains derived from one specimen sequenced in a study of shared clonotypes between healthy human individuals. The assay was immunoSEQ multiplex PCR, and TCRdb's table has in-frame clones only and misses some. The sample has hundreds of thousands of clones, around 90% seen once; the top ten hold 20% to 25%. Cells designated naive CD8 were CD45RO-negative and were positively selected for CCR7, with terminally differentiated effector memory CD45RA+ cells excluded. Sequencing was done on a sample of naive CD8+ T cells sorted from blood. The receptors derive from a man aged 25 to 40 in good health.

The rearrangement uses TRBV6-5 and TRBJ2-2, with a weak D call TRBD2 (6 bases). This CDR3 spans 13 amino acids. Trimming cost V 8 bases and J 0 bases, with 7 bases left between them. CDR1 and CDR2 (germline): MNHEY, SVGAGI. The CDR3 coding sequence is TGTGCCAGCGCGGGGTCGAACACCGGGGAGCTGTTTTTT. The encoded protein is CASAGSNTGELFF.

The genes are TRBV29-1 and TRBJ2-3; the D gene could be TRBD1 or TRBD2 (5 bases each). This CDR3 is built from 18 residues. Trimming left V 3 bases short and J 4 bases short, with 26 bases between. Looked up from germline, CDR1 is SQVTM and CDR2 is ANQGSEA. Here the CDR3 reads CSVERIVGPTRGADTQYF. The CDR3 coding sequence is TGCAGCGTTGAGAGAATCGTGGGACCAACCCGTGGGGCAGATACGCAGTATTTT.

The chain combines TRBV28 with TRBJ2-1; D not resolved. The germline V gene encodes CDR1 MDHEN and CDR2 SYDVKM. This CDR3 has 14 amino acids. Deletions cut 8 bases from V and 4 bases from J, with 15 bases between. CDR3 in DNA: TGTGCCAGCTCGGTGAGGAACTTATACAATGAGCAGTTCTTC. It codes for CASSVRNLYNEQFF. The variable domain in full, completed from reference TRBV28 and TRBJ2-1, reads DVKVTQSSRYLVKRTGEKVFLECVQDMDHENMFWYRQDPGLGLRLIYFSYDVKMKEKGDIPEGYSVSREKKERFSLILESASTNQTSMYLCASSVRNLYNEQFFGPGTRLTVL.

V and J are TRBV4-1 and TRBJ1-1, with TRBD1 matching over 7 bases. CDR1 and CDR2 (germline): MGHRA, YSYEKL. V shed 4 bases, J shed 2 bases, and the junction held 7 bases outside the gene matches. The CDR3 is made up of 15 amino acids. CDR3 DNA: TGCGCCAGCAGCCGAGAGGGACAGCCTAACACTGAAGCTTTCTTT. It specifies CASSREGQPNTEAFF.

The chain combines TRBV29-1 with TRBJ2-3; D is ambiguous. The CDR3 contains 16 residues. CDR1 is SQVTM and CDR2 is ANQGSEA in the germline V gene. V was cut by 3 bases and J by 2 bases, with 18 bases left in between. Here the CDR3 DNA reads TGCAGCGTTGAGGTGGGGAATCTTGCTTCCACAGATACGCAGTATTTT. It codes for CSVEVGNLASTDTQYF.

The chain employs TRBV19 and TRBJ1-1; D remains ambiguous. Deletions cut 4 bases from V and 3 bases from J, with 9 bases between. The CDR3 has 13 residues. CDR1 is LNHDA, CDR2 SQIVND, per germline (reference sequence). Written as DNA, the CDR3 is TGTGCCAGTAGTACCTATCACTACACTGAAGCTTTCTTT. Its protein product is CASSTYHYTEAFF. Combining the CDR3 with reference TRBV19 and TRBJ1-1 gives the whole variable domain DGGITQSPKYLFRKEGQNVTLSCEQNLNHDAMYWYRQDPGQGLRLIYYSQIVNDFQKGDIAEGYSVSREKKESFPLTVTSAQKNPTAFYLCASSTYHYTEAFFGQGTRLTVV.

The chain employs TRBV7-8 and TRBJ2-5; no reliable D call. Germline V gene sequence: CDR1 SGHVS, CDR2 FQNEAQ. The CDR3 has 13 amino acids. V was clipped by 4 bases and J by 4 bases, with 10 bases between them. The CDR3 DNA reads as TGTGCCAGCAGCTGGTATGGCCCAGAGACCCAGTACTTC. Translation gives CASSWYGPETQYF.

Notes on this clone: Sequence at one end of the junction differs from germline and may be a read error. The gene calls are TRBV7-7 and TRBJ2-3, with D perhaps matching TRBD2 (5 bases). Per germline, CDR1 SSHAT and CDR2 FNYEAQ (reference sequence). The CDR3 is 13 amino acids. In nucleotides, the CDR3 is TGTGCTAGCAGCCCCGAGGGTGGAGATACGCAGTATTTT. It is translated as CASSPEGGDTQYF.

The chain is built from TRBV28 and TRBJ1-5; the D gene is possibly TRBD1 (6 bases). CDR1 and CDR2 from the germline V gene are MDHEN and SYDVKM. V was trimmed by 3 bases and J by 0 bases, leaving 15 bases between them. CDR3 size: 17 residues. In DNA, the CDR3 is TGTGCCAGCAGTTTGAGAGGGGGTGGTTATAGCAATCAGCCCCAGCATTTT. It translates to CASSLRGGGYSNQPQHF.

The chain uses TRBV23-1 and TRBJ2-1, with 7 bases lining up with TRBD1. TRBV23-1 is known as an ORF, though its function is uncertain. The CDR3 covers 12 residues. V lost 6 bases and J lost 15; bases outside the gene matches: 11. CDR3 amino acids: CASRPGTAPLFF. CDR3 sequence (DNA): TGCGCCAGCAGGCCCGGGACAGCCCCTTTGTTCTTC.

This clone was seen a single time. The chain carries TRBV13 and TRBJ2-7; no clear D gene. The CDR3 sequence is 14 residues long. Germline V gene sequence: CDR1 PRHDT, CDR2 FYEKMQ (reference sequence). Trimming shortened V by 0 bases and J by 6 bases, and 12 bases separated the two germline ends. As DNA, the CDR3 is TGTGCCAGCAGCTTAGGACAAGAGCTGGGCGAGCAGTACTTC. It translates to CASSLGQELGEQYF.

The chain recombines TRBV2 with TRBJ1-2; D is undetermined. CDR1 and CDR2 from the germline V gene are SNHLY and FYNNEI. The CDR3 totals 12 residues. V was trimmed by 7 bases and J by 4 bases, leaving 10 bases between them. The CDR3 nucleotides read TGTGCCAGCACCGGCAGCCTCTATGGCTACACCTTC. This encodes CASTGSLYGYTF.

The chain uses TRBV9 and TRBJ1-1; D may be TRBD1 (5 bases). The ends were cut back, 5 bases at V and 0 bases at J, with 5 bases in the middle. Germline CDR1 is SGDLS and CDR2 is YYNGEE. The CDR3 covers 12 residues. The CDR3 DNA reads TGTGCCAGCAGAGGGGTGAACACTGAAGCTTTCTTT. Its translation: CASRGVNTEAFF.

This rearrangement joins TRBV2 to TRBJ2-2, with 7 bases aligning to TRBD2. Germline CDR1 reads SNHLY; CDR2 reads FYNNEI. This CDR3 contains 14 residues. The CDR3 reads CANKAGTIAGELFF. Here the CDR3 DNA reads TGTGCAAATAAGGCGGGGACTATTGCCGGGGAGCTGTTTTTT.

This sequence joins TRBV7-9 and TRBJ2-1; TRBD2 aligns across 10 bases. The germline V gene encodes CDR1 SEHNR and CDR2 FQNEAQ (reference sequence). V lost 2 bases, J lost 6 bases, and 13 bases stayed unmatched. The CDR3 is 18 amino acids. CDR3 nucleotide sequence: TGTGCCAGCAGCTTACCGGTAACGGCTAGCGGGAGTTCCAATGAGCAGTTCTTC. Encoded protein: CASSLPVTASGSSNEQFF.

The chain uses TRBV7-9 and TRBJ2-3; 7 bases match TRBD1. The germline V gene has CDR1 SEHNR and CDR2 FQNEAQ (reference sequence). The CDR3 extends over 15 amino acids. With V trimmed by 4 bases and J by 2 bases, 6 bases remained unmatched. For the CDR3, the DNA is TGTGCCAGCAGCTCGAACAGGGGTGACACAGATACGCAGTATTTT. It translates to CASSSNRGDTDTQYF. Full variable domain (missing parts from reference TRBV7-9 and TRBJ2-3): DTGVSQNPRHKITKRGQNVTFRCDPISEHNRLYWYRQTLGQGPEFLTYFQNEAQLEKSRLLSDRFSAERPKGSFSTLEIQRTEQGDSAMYLCASSSNRGDTDTQYFGPGTRLTVL.

The J gene is TRBJ2-5, the V gene TRBV25-1, with TRBD1 matching over 7 bases. Trimming removed 6 bases from V and 0 bases from J; junction bases left unmatched: 4. Looked up from germline, CDR1 is MGHDK and CDR2 is SYGVNS. CDR3 length: 14 residues. CDR3 sequence reads: CASSPTGYQETQYF. CDR3 DNA: TGTGCCAGCAGCCCGACAGGGTACCAAGAGACCCAGTACTTC.

The CDR3 loop is CASSLEGRLNTEAFF. For the CDR3, the DNA is TGTGCCAGCAGCTTAGAGGGACGGTTGAACACTGAAGCTTTCTTT. The chain employs TRBV13 and TRBJ1-1; tentatively, D is TRBD1 (5 bases). Trimming stripped 1 base from V and 0 bases from J, with 9 bases between. The germline gives CDR1 PRHDT, CDR2 FYEKMQ (reference sequence). This CDR3 is built from 15 residues. Full variable domain (rest looked up from reference TRBV13 and TRBJ1-1): AAGVIQSPRHLIKEKRETATLKCYPIPRHDTVYWYQQGPGQDPQFLISFYEKMQSDKGSIPDRFSAQQFSDYHSELNMSSLELGDSALYFCASSLEGRLNTEAFFGQGTRLTVV.

This clone was observed a few times. The V gene is TRBV5-3, the J gene TRBJ1-5; no clear D gene. TRBV5-3 carries the ORF label, with uncertain function. V was shortened by 0 bases and J by 2 bases, with 0 bases between the two germline ends. This CDR3 has 12 amino acids. The CDR3 region is CARSLGNQPQHF. The DNA for the CDR3 is TGTGCCAGAAGCTTGGGCAATCAGCCCCAGCATTTT.

The gene calls are TRBV14 and TRBJ1-3, with unresolved D. V lost 0 bases, J lost 2 bases, and 5 bases lay in between. This CDR3 has 14 amino acids. The germline V gene encodes CDR1 SGHDN and CDR2 FVKESK. CDR3 bases: TGTGCCAGCAGCCAAGACTGGACTGGAAACACCATATATTTT. Protein: CASSQDWTGNTIYF.

This clone was recorded once. The rearrangement links TRBV2 to TRBJ2-1; 9 nucleotides align to TRBD2. Per germline, CDR1 SNHLY and CDR2 FYNNEI. The CDR3 spans 15 residues. Losses at the gene ends were 7 bases for V and 10 bases for J; bases not matched to a gene: 14. In DNA, the CDR3 is TGTGCCAGCACCTTAGCGGGAGTCCAGTCGTACGAGCAGTTCTTC. Translating it yields CASTLAGVQSYEQFF.

This clone was seen only once. The rearrangement uses TRBV6-6 and TRBJ2-1, with 10 bases identical to TRBD1. Germline V gene data show CDR1 as MNHNY and CDR2 as SVGAGI (reference sequence). V dropped 2 bases and J dropped 10; count of bases not matched to a gene: 5. CDR3 length equals 14 residues. This CDR3 reads CASSYRTGGLEQFF. The CDR3 region has the DNA TGTGCCAGCAGTTACCGGACAGGGGGTTTGGAGCAGTTCTTC.

V is TRBV7-2 and J is TRBJ2-7, with TRBD2 as a possible D gene (5 bases). CDR1 is SGHTA and CDR2 is FQGNSA in the germline V gene. The CDR3 covers 15 residues. Trimming stripped 1 base from V and 4 bases from J, with 14 bases between. DNA for the CDR3: TGTGCCAGCAGCTTAGGGGAGCCCCCCGTATACGAGCAGTACTTC. It specifies CASSLGEPPVYEQYF.

This chain connects TRBV19 to TRBJ2-1, with 10 bases matching TRBD2. J was trimmed by 6 bases and V by 1 base; bases with no gene match: 0. This CDR3 contains 14 residues. In germline, CDR1 is LNHDA, CDR2 SQIVND (reference sequence). The DNA of the CDR3 is TGTGCCAGTAGTATAGCTAGCGGGAGCAATGAGCAGTTCTTC. This translates into CASSIASGSNEQFF.

CDR3 protein: CASSLRGFGQPQHF. CDR3 coding DNA: TGTGCCAGCAGCTTAAGGGGATTTGGGCAGCCCCAGCATTTT. The chain uses TRBV7-8 and TRBJ1-5, with D possibly TRBD1 on 5 matching bases. Trimming took 2 bases from V and 7 from J, leaving 12 bases between them. Germline assignment: CDR1 SGHVS and CDR2 FQNEAQ. The CDR3 covers 14 residues.

This clone was recorded once. The chain uses TRBV5-1 and TRBJ1-3; D remains ambiguous. With 4 bases removed from V and 0 bases from J, the gap between germline ends came to 11 bases. Germline-derived CDR1 and CDR2 are SGHRS and YFSETQ. This CDR3 contains 15 residues. The CDR3 here is CASSDGSVSGNTIYF. CDR3 DNA: TGCGCCAGCAGCGACGGCTCGGTCTCTGGAAACACCATATATTTT.